Presented here are 2 T cell receptor beta chains from one specimen sequenced in a study of CXCR4 blockade with PD-1 therapy in pancreatic cancer. Produced via immunoSEQ multiplex PCR; TCRdb's table is partial and in-frame only. The table lists 2,500 to 3,500 clones, more than 30% of them singletons. Material for sequencing was tumor tissue. These receptors originate from a human donor with pancreatic ductal adenocarcinoma.

This clone came up a few times. V usage is TRBV7-1 and J usage is TRBJ1-4; TRBD1 agrees at 9 bases. TRBV7-1 is placed among ORFs of uncertain function. CDR3 length: 14 amino acids. V lost 5 bases, J lost 7 bases, and 5 bases stayed unmatched. For the CDR3, the DNA is TGTGCCAGCAGCGTGGGACAGGGAACTGAAAAACTGTTTTTT. Encoded protein: CASSVGQGTEKLFF.

By frequency in the sample, this clone is medium-sized. The V call is TRBV9, the J call TRBJ2-2, with unresolved D. The germline V gene encodes CDR1 SGDLS and CDR2 YYNGEE. The CDR3 loop spans 15 amino acids. V was clipped by 2 bases and J by 7 bases, with 15 bases between them. The CDR3 nucleotides read TGTGCCAGCAGCGTTCAGGATAGGGCTATCGGGGAGCTGTTTTTT. Translated: CASSVQDRAIGELFF.